This T cell receptor (beta chain) comes out of a study of breast tumors, draining lymph nodes, adjacent tissues. Points from the study as a whole: The lymph node origin of tumor T cells was framed as consistent with a hypothesis, not demonstrated. Tumor and nontumor repertoires were significantly more similar in luminal-like than in basal-like breast cancer. The data were judged consistent with most tumor T cells coming from lymph node and expanding in tumor. Tumor TCR diversity was below lymph nodes but above nontumor tissue.

Axillary draining lymph nodes of breast cancer patients supplied the node samples. As for this clonotype: The antigen is undetermined.

TCRdb analysed the multiplex PCR reads with MiXCR anew, one entry per CDR3 protein. The repertoire includes tens of thousands of distinct CDR3 sequences, around 29% of them detected once, and around 8.1% sits in the top ten. This TCR derives from a female donor with breast cancer. Some clones in this sample may be carry-over from other donors' samples. Sample: axillary lymph node tissue.

Here the CDR3 reads CSVRSTGELTNYGYTF. CDR3 DNA: TGCAGCGTTCGTTCGACAGGGGAACTCACTAACTATGGCTACACCTTC. The chain is built from TRBV29-1 and TRBJ1-2, with 8 bases aligning to TRBD1. In germline, CDR1 is SQVTM, CDR2 ANQGSEA. The CDR3 consists of 16 residues. After removal of 5 bases from V and 0 bases from J, the junction contained 11 bases not matched to a gene. Together with reference TRBV29-1 and TRBJ1-2, the CDR3 gives the full variable domain: SAVISQKPSRDICQRGTSLTIQCQVDSQVTMMFWYRQQPGQSLTLIATANQGSEATYESGFVIDKFPISRPNLTFSTLTVSNMSPEDSSIYLCSVRSTGELTNYGYTFGSGTRLTVV.